The sequence of this TCR beta chain was determined in a study of blood T cell repertoires in COVID-19. Looking at the study overall: Spain, Italy and the United States supplied samples that represented acute and convalescent COVID-19. PBMCs, B-cell-depleted T cells, or T cells were the source of the cDNA or gDNA that made up the material.

Study processing details: The assay estimated nucleated cells by amplifying reference gene primers. Produced via immunoSEQ multiplex PCR; TCRdb's table is partial and in-frame only. V, J and clone size are taken as reported in that table, and D and trimming were inferred from the DNA itself. The sample holds about 39,000 clones, about 81% seen once. This CDR3 spans 15 amino acids. CDR1 SEHNR and CDR2 FQNEAQ come from the germline V gene (reference sequence). The ends were cut back, 3 bases at V and 4 bases at J, with 13 bases in the middle. Sequencing was carried out using peripheral blood. The J gene is TRBJ1-3, the V gene TRBV7-9, with D perhaps matching TRBD1 (6 bases). The receptor was isolated from a human donor in a cohort sampled during active or convalescent COVID-19. The donor label of this sample is uncertain. The CDR3 is CASSFTQGTGNTIYF. The DNA for the CDR3 is TGTGCCAGCAGCTTTACACAGGGAACGGGAAACACCATATATTTT.